The rows below give T cell receptor beta chains drawn from one sample of a study of Graves' ophthalmopathy and Graves' hyperthyroidism. From the multiplex PCR reads, TCRdb called clonotypes with MiXCR, one entry per CDR3 protein. Among 600,000 to 700,000 distinct CDR3 sequences listed, about two fifths were seen once. Sample: peripheral blood. Source of these receptors: an adult man with Graves' ophthalmopathy. Both conserved end residues are part of each CDR3. Each record gives: CDR3 protein, CDR3 DNA, D gene, V gene, clone size, J gene. A D gene is named only where the DNA matches it firmly. Only some rows state a clone size, as once, few, many or a class for expanded clones.

CASSLEFGGRGGYTF TGTGCCAGCAGCTTGGAGTTCGGGGGCAGGGGTGGCTACACCTTC NA TRBV5-5 NA TRBJ1-2
CASSLSQRNTEAFF TGCGCCAGCAGCTTGTCCCAGAGGAACACTGAAGCTTTCTTT NA TRBV5-1 many TRBJ1-1
CASSPVGSDRDGYTF TGTGCCAGCAGCCCCGTGGGGAGCGATAGGGATGGCTACACCTTC NA TRBV7-3 few TRBJ1-2
CASSERGTGALSGANVLTF TGTGCCAGCAGTGAACGGGGGACAGGGGCTCTCTCTGGGGCCAACGTCCTGACTTTC TRBD1 TRBV25-1 NA TRBJ2-6
CASSYSGGNCGYTF TGTGCCAGCAGTTACTCAGGAGGGAACTGTGGCTACACCTTC NA TRBV2 NA TRBJ1-2
CASSQDSDSRPYEQYF TGCGCCAGCAGCCAAGATTCGGACTCGAGGCCCTACGAGCAGTACTTC NA TRBV4-1 few TRBJ2-7
CASSPAPANTGELFF TGTGCCAGCAGCCCAGCCCCTGCGAACACCGGGGAGCTGTTTTTT NA TRBV25-1 many TRBJ2-2
CASSQGGPGANVLTF TGTGCCAGCAGCCAAGGGGGCCCTGGGGCCAACGTCCTGACTTTC NA TRBV14 NA TRBJ2-6
CASSYYRQGGNSPLHF TGTGCCAGCAGCTACTATCGACAGGGAGGGAATTCACCCCTCCACTTT TRBD1 TRBV5-6 many TRBJ1-6
CASSQSTGWDNQPQHF TGCGCCAGCAGCCAATCGACAGGGTGGGACAATCAGCCCCAGCATTTT TRBD1 TRBV4-1 few TRBJ1-5
CASSPLHRGETQYF TGTGCCAGCAGCCCCCTTCACAGGGGCGAGACCCAGTACTTC TRBD1 TRBV7-2 NA TRBJ2-5
CASSYICSARGTGNTIYF NA NA TRBV7-6 NA TRBJ1-3
CASSLNRDRGSEQYF TGTGCCAGCAGTTTAAATCGGGACAGGGGGTCAGAGCAGTACTTC TRBD1 TRBV12-3/TRBV12-4 few TRBJ2-7
CASSLGSGSGELFF TGCGCCAGCAGCTTGGGTAGCGGGTCCGGGGAGCTGTTTTTT TRBD2 TRBV5-1 NA TRBJ2-2
CASSLDPLLPTGMDTEAFF TGTGCCAGCAGCTTAGATCCCCTCCTGCCTACGGGGATGGACACTGAAGCTTTCTTT NA TRBV11-2 NA TRBJ1-1
CATKRTGEDQPQHF TGTGCCACCAAACGGACAGGGGAAGATCAGCCCCAGCATTTT TRBD1 TRBV10-3 many TRBJ1-5
CSLPGGGSTEAFF TGCAGCTTGCCAGGGGGCGGCAGCACTGAAGCTTTCTTT TRBD1 TRBV29-1 once TRBJ1-1
CAISERSYEQPQHF TGTGCCATCAGTGAGAGGAGTTACGAGCAGCCCCAGCATTTT NA TRBV10-3 NA TRBJ1-5
CSARDSPSGVGAGELFF TGCAGTGCTAGAGATAGCCCTAGCGGGGTTGGGGCCGGGGAGCTGTTTTTT TRBD2 TRBV20-1 NA TRBJ2-2
CSSGLAGETQYF TGCAGCTCCGGACTAGCGGGAGAGACCCAGTACTTC TRBD2 TRBV29-1 NA TRBJ2-5
CASSVGSGEQYF TGTGCCAGCAGCGTAGGGTCTGGCGAGCAGTACTTC NA TRBV7-3 NA TRBJ2-7
CASPVRGGGAEGETQYF TGTGCCAGCCCGGTGAGAGGCGGGGGGGCGGAAGGAGAGACCCAGTACTTC TRBD2 TRBV2 NA TRBJ2-5
CASSGSGDRYGYTF TGTGCCAGCAGCGGTTCCGGGGATAGGTATGGCTACACCTTC NA TRBV9 NA TRBJ1-2
CASKAGENTEAFF TGTGCCAGTAAGGCGGGCGAGAACACTGAAGCTTTCTTT NA TRBV19 many TRBJ1-1
CSARRNTGELFF TGCAGTGCGCGCAGGAACACCGGGGAGCTGTTTTTT NA TRBV20-1 NA TRBJ2-2
CSVLRGSGNTIYF TGCAGCGTTCTTCGGGGATCTGGAAACACCATATATTTT NA TRBV29-1 many TRBJ1-3
CASSATGGPNTIYF TGTGCCAGCAGCGCCACGGGGGGACCGAACACCATATATTTT NA TRBV7-3 NA TRBJ1-3
CASKGRVVETQYF TGCGCCAGCAAGGGCAGGGTAGTAGAGACCCAGTACTTC NA TRBV5-1 many TRBJ2-5
CASSLSGRNYGYTF TGTGCCAGCAGTTTATCGGGACGAAACTATGGCTACACCTTC NA TRBV27 NA TRBJ1-2
CAISVSSGLETQYF TGTGCCATCAGTGTGTCTAGCGGGTTGGAGACCCAGTACTTC TRBD2 TRBV10-3 many TRBJ2-5